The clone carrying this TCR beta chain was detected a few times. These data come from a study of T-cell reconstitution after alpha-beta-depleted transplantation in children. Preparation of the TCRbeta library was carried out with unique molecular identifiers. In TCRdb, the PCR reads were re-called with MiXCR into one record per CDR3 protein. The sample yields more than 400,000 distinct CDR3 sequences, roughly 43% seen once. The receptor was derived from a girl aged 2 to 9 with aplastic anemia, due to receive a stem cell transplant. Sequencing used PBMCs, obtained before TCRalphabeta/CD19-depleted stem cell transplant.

This chain's CDR3 is CSVEGTGHLYGGANVLTF. DNA of the CDR3: TGCAGCGTTGAAGGGACAGGACATCTTTACGGCGGGGCCAACGTCCTGACTTTC. V and J are TRBV29-1 and TRBJ2-6; 7 bases align to TRBD1. The CDR3 sequence is 18 residues long. The V and J ends lost 1 base and 4 bases, in that order; junction bases with no gene match: 13. Germline V gene data show CDR1 as SQVTM and CDR2 as ANQGSEA.